This T cell receptor (beta chain) was found in a study of radiotherapy plus CTLA-4 blockade in lung cancer. Study conclusions and caveats: Tumor-derived TCR clones expanded in blood after radiotherapy plus ipilimumab. It was early blood T cell clone dynamics, with interferon-beta, that reportedly best predicted response.

V lost 4 bases and J 5 bases, leaving 15 bases between the germline ends. The CDR3 has 14 residues. Germline lookup yields CDR1 SGHAT and CDR2 FQNNGV. Points on this clone: The antigen remains unidentified.

Some clones are missing from TCRdb's copy, which holds only in-frame ones; the method was immunoSEQ multiplex PCR. The data contain around 120,000 clones, roughly 80% of them singletons. The source material was peripheral blood, sampled from a patient treated with radiotherapy plus ipilimumab. The origin of this receptor is a human donor with non-small cell lung cancer who had a partial response to radiotherapy plus ipilimumab. The genes are TRBV11-2 and TRBJ2-7; D is unclear. DNA for the CDR3: TGTGCCAGCAGCTACTCGAGGAAGAACCACGAGCAGTACTTC. Translated, it gives CASSYSRKNHEQYF.